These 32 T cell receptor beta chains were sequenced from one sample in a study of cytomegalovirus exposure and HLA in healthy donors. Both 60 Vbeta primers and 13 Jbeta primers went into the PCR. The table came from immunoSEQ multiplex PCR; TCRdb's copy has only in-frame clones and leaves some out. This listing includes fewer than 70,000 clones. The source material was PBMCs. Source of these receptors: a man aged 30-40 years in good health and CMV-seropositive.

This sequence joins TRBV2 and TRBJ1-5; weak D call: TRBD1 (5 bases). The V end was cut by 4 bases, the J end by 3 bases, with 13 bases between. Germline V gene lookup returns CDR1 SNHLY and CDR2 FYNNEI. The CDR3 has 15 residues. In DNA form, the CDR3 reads TGTGCCAGCAGTGTGATAGGGGCATTCAATCAGCCCCAGCATTTT. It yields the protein CASSVIGAFNQPQHF.

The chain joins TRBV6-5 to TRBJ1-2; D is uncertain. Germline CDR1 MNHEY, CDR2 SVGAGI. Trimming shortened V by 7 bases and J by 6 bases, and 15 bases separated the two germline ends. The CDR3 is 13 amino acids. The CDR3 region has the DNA TGTGCCAGCAAGGTGGGGAGTAGGGATGGCTACACCTTC. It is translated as CASKVGSRDGYTF.

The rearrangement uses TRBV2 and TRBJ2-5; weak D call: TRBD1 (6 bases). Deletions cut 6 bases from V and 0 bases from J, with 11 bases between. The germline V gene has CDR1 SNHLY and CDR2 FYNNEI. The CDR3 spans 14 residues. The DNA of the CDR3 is TGTGCCAGCAGGGAGGACAGCAACCAAGAGACCCAGTACTTC. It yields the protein CASREDSNQETQYF.

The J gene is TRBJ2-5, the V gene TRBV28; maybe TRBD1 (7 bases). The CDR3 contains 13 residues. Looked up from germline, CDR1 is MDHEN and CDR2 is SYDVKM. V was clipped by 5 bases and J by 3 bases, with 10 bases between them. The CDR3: CASSQGGEETQYF. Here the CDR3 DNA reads TGTGCCAGCAGTCAGGGGGGAGAAGAGACCCAGTACTTC.

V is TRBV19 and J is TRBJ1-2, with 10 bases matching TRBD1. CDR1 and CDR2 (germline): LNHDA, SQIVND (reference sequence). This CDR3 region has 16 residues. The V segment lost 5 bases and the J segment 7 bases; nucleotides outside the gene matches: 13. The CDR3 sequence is CASSPLGWGQGIGYTF. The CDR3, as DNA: TGTGCCAGTAGTCCCCTCGGTTGGGGACAGGGGATTGGCTACACCTTC.

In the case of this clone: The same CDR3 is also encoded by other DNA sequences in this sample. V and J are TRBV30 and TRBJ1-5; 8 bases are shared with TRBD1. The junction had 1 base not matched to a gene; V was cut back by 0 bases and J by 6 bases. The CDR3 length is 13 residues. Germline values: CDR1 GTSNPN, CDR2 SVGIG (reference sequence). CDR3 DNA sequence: TGTGCCTGGAGTGTACAGGGGGTTCAGCCCCAGCATTTT. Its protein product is CAWSVQGVQPQHF.

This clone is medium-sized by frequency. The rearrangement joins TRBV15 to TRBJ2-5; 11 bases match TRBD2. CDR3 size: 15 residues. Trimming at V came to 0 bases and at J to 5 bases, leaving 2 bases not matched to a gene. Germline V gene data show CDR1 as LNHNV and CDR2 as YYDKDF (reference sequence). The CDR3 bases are TGTGCCACCAGCAGAGATAGCGGGGGGGCCGAGACCCAGTACTTC. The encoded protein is CATSRDSGGAETQYF.

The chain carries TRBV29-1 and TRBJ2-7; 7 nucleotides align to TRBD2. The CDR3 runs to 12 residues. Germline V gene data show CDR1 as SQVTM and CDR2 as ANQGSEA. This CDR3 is CSSGPTQYEQYF. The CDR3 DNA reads TGCAGTAGCGGGCCAACTCAGTACGAGCAGTACTTC.

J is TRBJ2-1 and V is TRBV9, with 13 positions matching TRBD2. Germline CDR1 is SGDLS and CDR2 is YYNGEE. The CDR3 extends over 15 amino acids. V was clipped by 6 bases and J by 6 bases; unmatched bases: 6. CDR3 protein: CASNSGTSGTNEQFF. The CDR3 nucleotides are TGTGCCAGCAATTCCGGGACTAGCGGGACCAATGAGCAGTTCTTC.

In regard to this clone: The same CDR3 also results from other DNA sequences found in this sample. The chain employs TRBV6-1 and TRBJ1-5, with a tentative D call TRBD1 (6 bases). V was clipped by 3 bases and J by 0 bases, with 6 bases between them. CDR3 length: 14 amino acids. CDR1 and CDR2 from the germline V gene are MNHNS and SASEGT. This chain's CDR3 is CASSETGSNQPQHF. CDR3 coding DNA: TGTGCCAGCAGTGAGACAGGTAGCAATCAGCCCCAGCATTTT.

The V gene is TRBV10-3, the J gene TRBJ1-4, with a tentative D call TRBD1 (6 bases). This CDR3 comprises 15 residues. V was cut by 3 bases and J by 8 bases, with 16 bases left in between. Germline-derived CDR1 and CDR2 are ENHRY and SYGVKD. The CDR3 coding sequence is TGTGCCATCAGTGAATCCGACAGGCCCCTAGAAAAACTGTTTTTT. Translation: CAISESDRPLEKLFF.

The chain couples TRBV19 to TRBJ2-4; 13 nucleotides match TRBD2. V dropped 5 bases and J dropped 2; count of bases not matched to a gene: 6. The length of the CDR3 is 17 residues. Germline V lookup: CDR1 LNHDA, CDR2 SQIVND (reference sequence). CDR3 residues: CASSLGLAGAPKNIQYF. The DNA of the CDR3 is TGTGCCAGTAGTTTAGGACTAGCGGGAGCCCCCAAAAACATTCAGTACTTC.

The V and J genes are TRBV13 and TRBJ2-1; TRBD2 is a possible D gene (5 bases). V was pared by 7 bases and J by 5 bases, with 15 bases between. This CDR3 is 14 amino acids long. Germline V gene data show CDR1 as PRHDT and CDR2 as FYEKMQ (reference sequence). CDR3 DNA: TGTGCCAGCACCCGGGGAATAGCGCACAATGAGCAGTTCTTC. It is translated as CASTRGIAHNEQFF.

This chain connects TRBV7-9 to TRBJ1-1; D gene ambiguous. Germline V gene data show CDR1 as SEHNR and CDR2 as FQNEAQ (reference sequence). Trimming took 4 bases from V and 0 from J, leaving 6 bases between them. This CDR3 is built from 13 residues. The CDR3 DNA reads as TGTGCCAGCAGCTCGTTTGTGAACACTGAAGCTTTCTTT. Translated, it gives CASSSFVNTEAFF.

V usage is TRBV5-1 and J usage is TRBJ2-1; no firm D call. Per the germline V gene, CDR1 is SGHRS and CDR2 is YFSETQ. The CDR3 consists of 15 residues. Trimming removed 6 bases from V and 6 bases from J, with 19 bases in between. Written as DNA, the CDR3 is TGCGCCAGCACCGATCGGAGATCCGTCGGCAATGAGCAGTTCTTC. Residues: CASTDRRSVGNEQFF.

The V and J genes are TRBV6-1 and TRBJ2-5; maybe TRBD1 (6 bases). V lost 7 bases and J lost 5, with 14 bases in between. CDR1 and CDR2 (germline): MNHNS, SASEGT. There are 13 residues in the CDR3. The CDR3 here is CASIDRYRETQYF. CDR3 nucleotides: TGTGCCAGCATCGACAGGTACAGGGAGACCCAGTACTTC.

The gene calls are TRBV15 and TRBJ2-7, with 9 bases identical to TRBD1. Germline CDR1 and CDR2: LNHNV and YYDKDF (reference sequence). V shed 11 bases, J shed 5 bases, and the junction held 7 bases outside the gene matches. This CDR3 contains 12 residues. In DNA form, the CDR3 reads TGTGCCCCACGGGACAGGGAGAACGAGCAGTACTTC. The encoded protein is CAPRDRENEQYF. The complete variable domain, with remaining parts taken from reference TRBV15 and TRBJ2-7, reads DAMVIQNPRYQVTQFGKPVTLSCSQTLNHNVMYWYQQKSSQAPKLLFHYYDKDFNNEADTPDNFQSRRPNTSFCFLDIRSPGLGDTAMYLCAPRDRENEQYFGPGTRLTVT.

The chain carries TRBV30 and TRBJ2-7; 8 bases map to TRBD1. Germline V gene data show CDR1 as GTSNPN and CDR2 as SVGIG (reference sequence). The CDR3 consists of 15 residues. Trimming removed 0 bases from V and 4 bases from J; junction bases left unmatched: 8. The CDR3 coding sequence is TGTGCCTGGAGTGTAGCAGGGGGCGCTCGATACGAGCAGTACTTC. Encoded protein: CAWSVAGGARYEQYF.

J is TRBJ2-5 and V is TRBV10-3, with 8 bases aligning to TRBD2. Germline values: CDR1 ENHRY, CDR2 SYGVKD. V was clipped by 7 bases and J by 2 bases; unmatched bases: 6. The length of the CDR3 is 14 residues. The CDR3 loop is CAIIPGLAQETQYF. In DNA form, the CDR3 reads TGTGCCATCATTCCCGGACTAGCACAAGAGACCCAGTACTTC.

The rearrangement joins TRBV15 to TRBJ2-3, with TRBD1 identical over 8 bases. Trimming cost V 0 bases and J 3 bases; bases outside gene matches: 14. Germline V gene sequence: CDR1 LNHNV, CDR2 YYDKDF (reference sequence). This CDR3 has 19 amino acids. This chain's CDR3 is CATSRERKGGRGLTDTQYF. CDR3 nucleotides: TGTGCCACCAGCAGAGAAAGAAAGGGGGGCAGGGGGCTTACAGATACGCAGTATTTT.

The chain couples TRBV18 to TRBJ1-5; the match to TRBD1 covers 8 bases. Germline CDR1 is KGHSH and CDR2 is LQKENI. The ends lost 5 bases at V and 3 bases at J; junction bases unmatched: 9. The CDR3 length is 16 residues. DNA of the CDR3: TGTGCCAGCTCAGGATGGGAGACAGGGGCCAATCAGCCCCAGCATTTT. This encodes CASSGWETGANQPQHF.

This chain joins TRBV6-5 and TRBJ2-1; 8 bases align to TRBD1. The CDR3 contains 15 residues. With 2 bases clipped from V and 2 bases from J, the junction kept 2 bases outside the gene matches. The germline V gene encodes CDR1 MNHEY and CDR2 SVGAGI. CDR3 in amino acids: CASSYVQGAYNEQFF. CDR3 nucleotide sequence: TGTGCCAGCAGTTACGTACAGGGGGCCTACAATGAGCAGTTCTTC.

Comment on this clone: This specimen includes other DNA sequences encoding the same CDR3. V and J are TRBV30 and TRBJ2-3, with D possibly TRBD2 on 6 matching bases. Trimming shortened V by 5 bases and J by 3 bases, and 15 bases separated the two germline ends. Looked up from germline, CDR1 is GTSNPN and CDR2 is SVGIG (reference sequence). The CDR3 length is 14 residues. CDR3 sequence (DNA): TGTGCCTGGGCCCCCGGCGGGGTAACAGATACGCAGTATTTT. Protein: CAWAPGGVTDTQYF.

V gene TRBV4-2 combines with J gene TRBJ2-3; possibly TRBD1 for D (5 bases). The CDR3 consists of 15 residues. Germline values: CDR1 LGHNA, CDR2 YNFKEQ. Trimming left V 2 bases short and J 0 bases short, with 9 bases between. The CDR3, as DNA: TGTGCCAGCAGCCAACCCAGGGTTAGCACAGATACGCAGTATTTT. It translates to CASSQPRVSTDTQYF.

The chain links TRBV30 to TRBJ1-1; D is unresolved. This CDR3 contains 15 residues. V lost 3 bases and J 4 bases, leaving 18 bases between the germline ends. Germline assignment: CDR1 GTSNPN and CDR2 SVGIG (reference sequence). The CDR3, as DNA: TGTGCCTGGAGCTTTGGAGTCAGTCCGATCACTGAAGCTTTCTTT. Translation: CAWSFGVSPITEAFF.

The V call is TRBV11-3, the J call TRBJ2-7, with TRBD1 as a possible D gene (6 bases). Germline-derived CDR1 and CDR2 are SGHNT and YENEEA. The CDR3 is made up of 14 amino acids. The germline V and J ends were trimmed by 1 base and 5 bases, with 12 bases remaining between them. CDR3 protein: CASSLGLQGHEQYF. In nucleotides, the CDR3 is TGTGCCAGCAGCTTAGGTCTACAGGGACACGAGCAGTACTTC. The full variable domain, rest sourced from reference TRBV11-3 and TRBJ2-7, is EAGVVQSPRYKIIEKKQPVAFWCNPISGHNTLYWYLQNLGQGPELLIRYENEEAVDDSQLPKDRFSAERLKGVDSTLKIQPAELGDSAVYLCASSLGLQGHEQYFGPGTRLTVT.

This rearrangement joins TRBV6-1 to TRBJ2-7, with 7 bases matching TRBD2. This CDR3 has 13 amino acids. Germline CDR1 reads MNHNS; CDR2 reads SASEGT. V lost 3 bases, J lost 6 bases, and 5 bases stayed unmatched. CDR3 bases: TGTGCCAGCAGTGAGGGGGGGATCGGCGAGCAGTACTTC. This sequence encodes CASSEGGIGEQYF.

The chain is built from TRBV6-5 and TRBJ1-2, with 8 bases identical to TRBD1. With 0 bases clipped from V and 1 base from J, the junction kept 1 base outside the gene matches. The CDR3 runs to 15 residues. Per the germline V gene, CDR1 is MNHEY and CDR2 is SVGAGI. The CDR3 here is CASSYSGQGNYGYTF. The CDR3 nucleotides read TGTGCCAGCAGTTACTCCGGACAGGGTAACTATGGCTACACCTTC.

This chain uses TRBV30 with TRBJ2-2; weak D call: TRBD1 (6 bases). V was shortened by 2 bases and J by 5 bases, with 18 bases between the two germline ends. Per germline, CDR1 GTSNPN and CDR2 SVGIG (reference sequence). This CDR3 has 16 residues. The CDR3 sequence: CAWSPPAGVVTGELFF. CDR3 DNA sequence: TGTGCCTGGAGTCCGCCGGCAGGGGTAGTAACCGGGGAGCTGTTTTTT.

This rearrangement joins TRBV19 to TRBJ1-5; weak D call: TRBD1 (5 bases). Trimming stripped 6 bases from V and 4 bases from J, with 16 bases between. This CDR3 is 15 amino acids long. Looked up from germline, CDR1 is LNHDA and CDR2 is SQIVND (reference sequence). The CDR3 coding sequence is TGTGCCAGTAGCCCGGTCTCCCAGGGAAATCAGCCCCAGCATTTT. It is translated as CASSPVSQGNQPQHF.

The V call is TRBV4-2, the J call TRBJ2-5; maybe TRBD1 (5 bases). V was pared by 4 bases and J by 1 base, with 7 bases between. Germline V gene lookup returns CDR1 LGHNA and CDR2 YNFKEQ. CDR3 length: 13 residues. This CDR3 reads CASSPDSQETQYF. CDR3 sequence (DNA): TGTGCCAGCAGCCCCGACAGCCAAGAGACCCAGTACTTC.

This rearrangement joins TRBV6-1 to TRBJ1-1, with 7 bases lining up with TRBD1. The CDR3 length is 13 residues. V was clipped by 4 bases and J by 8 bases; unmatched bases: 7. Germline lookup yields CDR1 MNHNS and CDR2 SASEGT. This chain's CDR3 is CASSVEPGQEAFF. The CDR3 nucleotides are TGTGCCAGCAGTGTTGAACCGGGACAGGAAGCTTTCTTT.